This entry is about one T cell receptor (beta chain). The V end lost 4 bases, the J end lost 6 bases, and 8 bases lay between the germline ends. The CDR3 consists of 12 residues. Germline-derived CDR1 and CDR2 are SGHTA and FQGNSA. Authors' processing steps: Counts of nucleated cells, estimated from reference gene primer amplification, were obtained. Method: immunoSEQ multiplex PCR; TCRdb's copy keeps in-frame clones and lacks some. D and trimming were read from the DNA, whereas the V and J calls and clone size are those reported in that table. The table records 50,000 to 65,000 clones, 80% to 95% of them present only once. This specimen belongs to a study of blood T cell repertoires in COVID-19.

The V call is TRBV7-2, the J call TRBJ2-3, with D uncertain. This TCR was recovered from a man aged 50 to 59 with acute or convalescent COVID-19. Specimen: peripheral blood. CDR3 sequence (DNA): TGTGCCAGCAGCTCGTACAAGGATACGCAGTATTTT. It is translated as CASSSYKDTQYF.